The rows below give T cell receptor beta chains drawn from one sample of a study of alternative splicing in chronic myeloid leukemia remission. TCRdb reprocessed the bulk RNA-seq reads and stores each CDR3 protein as one record, lacking DNA. The table has some 140 distinct CDR3 sequences, 90% to 95% seen once. This specimen consisted of PBMCs or total blood leukocytes (not recorded which), obtained during remission. All receptors derive from an adult with chronic myeloid leukemia. CDR3s include the opening cysteine and the closing phenylalanine or tryptophan. Each record gives: V gene, J gene, clone size, CDR3 protein. Sizes are listed as once, few or many counts, or a class when the clone is expanded.

V gene: TRBV28; J gene: TRBJ1-4; clone size: few; CDR3 protein: CASSAGRDRREKLFF